One and the same sample provided the 5 T cell receptor beta chains below, sequenced in a study of T cell changes during pregnancy in multiple sclerosis. Sequencing was performed with immunoSEQ multiplex PCR; in TCRdb, only in-frame clones are kept and a portion is missing. Here the sample spans 15,000 or so clones, approximately 84% being singletons. The material sequenced was CD8+ T cells from peripheral blood mononuclear cells, taken in the second trimester of pregnancy. The origin of the receptors is a female donor in good health, enrolled as a control in a pregnancy study.

The chain uses TRBV4-3 and TRBJ2-7, with D possibly matching TRBD1 (6 bases). CDR3 length: 16 amino acids. The V gene's germline CDR1 is LGHNA and CDR2 YSLEER. Between the trimmed V and J ends, which lost 0 bases and 3 bases, there was a span of 15 bases. The CDR3 spells CASSQDFQGSFYEQYF. CDR3 nucleotides: TGCGCCAGCAGCCAAGATTTCCAGGGGAGTTTCTACGAGCAGTACTTC.

This clone appeared once. V usage is TRBV30 and J usage is TRBJ2-1; 8 bases are a match to TRBD2. The germline V gene encodes CDR1 GTSNPN and CDR2 SVGIG (reference sequence). The trim removed 1 base at V and 8 bases at J, leaving 7 bases unmatched. The CDR3 extends over 14 amino acids. CDR3 region: CAWSASGGVDEQFF. CDR3 DNA: TGTGCCTGGAGTGCCTCCGGGGGGGTGGATGAGCAGTTCTTC.

Details on this clone: A read error may produce the germline difference seen at one junction end. The chain uses TRBV5-4 and TRBJ1-1; D is possibly TRBD1 (5 bases). The germline V gene encodes CDR1 SGHNT and CDR2 YYREEE (reference sequence). The CDR3 totals 12 residues. The CDR3 protein is CASSQPGTDVYF. As DNA, the CDR3 is TGTGCCAGCAGCCAACCCGGGACTGACGTCTATTTT.

The chain employs TRBV7-6 and TRBJ2-1, with D possibly being TRBD1 (5 bases). The CDR3 has 15 amino acids. CDR1 SGHVS and CDR2 FNYEAQ come from the germline V gene. V lost 2 bases to trimming and J lost 8 bases, with 16 bases between them. The CDR3 DNA follows: TGTGCCAGCAGCTTATCACTGGGCAGGGTCGATGAGCAGTTCTTC. It encodes CASSLSLGRVDEQFF.

The J gene is TRBJ1-5, the V gene TRBV7-8, with 8 bases aligning to TRBD1. Germline V gives CDR1 SGHVS, CDR2 FQNEAQ. This CDR3 region has 16 residues. V gave up 5 bases and J gave up 4 bases; unmatched junction bases: 10. The CDR3 loop reads CASSPEGQGTNQPQHF. The CDR3 DNA is TGTGCCAGCAGCCCCGAAGGACAGGGAACAAATCAGCCCCAGCATTTT. Full variable domain (remainder filled in from reference TRBV7-8 and TRBJ1-5): GAGVSQSPRYKVAKRGQDVALRCDPISGHVSLFWYQQALGQGPEFLTYFQNEAQLDKSGLPSDRFFAERPEGSVSTLKIQRTQQEDSAVYLCASSPEGQGTNQPQHFGDGTRLSIL.